One and the same sample provided the 3 T cell receptor delta chains below, sequenced in a study of γδ T cells in repeated Plasmodium falciparum infection. Gammadelta T cells were flow-sorted from PBMC into Vgamma9/Vdelta2+ and Vdelta2-negative populations for bulk analysis. TCRdb re-processed the multiplex PCR reads using CATT. Among 85,000 to 90,000 delta-chain clones listed, over 1.3% were seen once. Sequencing was performed on gamma-delta T cells from blood. These receptors originate from a pool of human donors (malaria-infected and uninfected, not separated).

There are a few counts of this clone. The genes are TRDV1 and TRDJ3; no clear D gene. The V end was cut by 0 bases, the J end by 1 base, with 4 bases between. The CDR3 is 16 residues long. Per germline, CDR1 TSWWSYY and CDR2 QGS. Here the CDR3 DNA reads TGTGCTCTTGGGGAACTGTGGTCCTGGGACACCCGACAGATGTTTTTC. Protein sequence: CALGELWSWDTRQMFF.

Comment on this clone: It is likely a read error: a sequence one base away is far more abundant. Other DNA sequences of this sample code for an identical CDR3. No J gene was called, and the V gene is TRDV2; the table's D call, TRDD3, has no DNA check behind it. The CDR3 has 15 residues. CDR1 and CDR2 from the germline V gene are GEAIGNYY and EKD. The CDR3 region is CACDTVGGYTDKLIF. DNA for the CDR3: TGTGCCTGTGACACCGTGGGGGGCTACACCGATAAGCTCATCTTT.

Many counts were recorded for this clone. V usage is TRDV1 and J usage is TRDJ1; D is unresolved. Germline V gene sequence: CDR1 TSWWSYY, CDR2 QGS. Trimming shortened V by 5 bases and J by 0 bases, and 25 bases separated the two germline ends. The CDR3 has 19 amino acids. The CDR3 DNA is TGTGCTCTTGGGAACCCCCATTTCCCCCGAGCCCTTTACACCGATAAACTCATCTTT. Residues: CALGNPHFPRALYTDKLIF.